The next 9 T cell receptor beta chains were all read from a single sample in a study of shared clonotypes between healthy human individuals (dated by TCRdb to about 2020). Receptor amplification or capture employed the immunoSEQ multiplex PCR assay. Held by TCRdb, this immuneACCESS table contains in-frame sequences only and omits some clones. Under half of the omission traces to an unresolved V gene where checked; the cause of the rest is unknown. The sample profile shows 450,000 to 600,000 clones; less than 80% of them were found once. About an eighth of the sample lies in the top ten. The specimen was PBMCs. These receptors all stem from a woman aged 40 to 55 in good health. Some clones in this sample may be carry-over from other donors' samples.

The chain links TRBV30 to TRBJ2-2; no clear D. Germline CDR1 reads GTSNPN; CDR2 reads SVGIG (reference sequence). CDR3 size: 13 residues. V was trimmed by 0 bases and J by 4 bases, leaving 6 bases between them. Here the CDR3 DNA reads TGTGCCTGGAGTGTAATGGGCACCGGGGAGCTGTTTTTT. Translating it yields CAWSVMGTGELFF. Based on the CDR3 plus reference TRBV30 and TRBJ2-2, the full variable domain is SQTIHQWPATLVQPVGSPLSLECTVEGTSNPNLYWYRQAAGRGLQLLFYSVGIGQISSEVPQNLSASRPQDRQFILSSKKLLLSDSGFYLCAWSVMGTGELFFGEGSRLTVL.

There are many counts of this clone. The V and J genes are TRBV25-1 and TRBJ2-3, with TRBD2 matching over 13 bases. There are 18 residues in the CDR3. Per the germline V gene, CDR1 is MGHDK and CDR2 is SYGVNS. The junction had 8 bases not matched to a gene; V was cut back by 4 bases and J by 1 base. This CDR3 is CASSVLAGGIFGTDTQYF. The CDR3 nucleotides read TGTGCCAGCAGTGTACTAGCGGGAGGGATCTTCGGCACAGATACGCAGTATTTT.

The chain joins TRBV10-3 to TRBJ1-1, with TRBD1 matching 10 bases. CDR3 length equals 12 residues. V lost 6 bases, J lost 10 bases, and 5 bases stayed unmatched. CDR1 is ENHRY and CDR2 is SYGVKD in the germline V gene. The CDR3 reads CAISPRQGAAFF. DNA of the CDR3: TGTGCCATCAGCCCCAGACAGGGGGCAGCTTTCTTT.

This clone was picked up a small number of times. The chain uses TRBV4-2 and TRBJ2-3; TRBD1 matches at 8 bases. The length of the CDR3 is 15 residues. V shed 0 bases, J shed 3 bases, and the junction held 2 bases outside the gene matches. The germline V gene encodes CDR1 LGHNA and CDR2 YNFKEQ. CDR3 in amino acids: CASSQEGQETDTQYF. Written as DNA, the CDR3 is TGTGCCAGCAGCCAAGAGGGACAGGAGACAGATACGCAGTATTTT.

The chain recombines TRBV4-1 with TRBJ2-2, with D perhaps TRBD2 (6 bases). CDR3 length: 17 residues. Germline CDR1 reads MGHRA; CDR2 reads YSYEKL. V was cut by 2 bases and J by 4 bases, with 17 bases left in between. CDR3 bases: TGCGCCAGCAGCCAATCCACGTGGGAGGTTGGCACCGGGGAGCTGTTTTTT. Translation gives CASSQSTWEVGTGELFF.

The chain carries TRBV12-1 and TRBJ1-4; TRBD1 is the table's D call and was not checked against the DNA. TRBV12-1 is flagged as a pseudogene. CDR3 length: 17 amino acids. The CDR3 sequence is CASSFGDSGTTNEKLFF. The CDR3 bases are TGTGCCAGCAGCTTTGGGGACAGCGGCACTACTAATGAAAAACTGTTTTTT.

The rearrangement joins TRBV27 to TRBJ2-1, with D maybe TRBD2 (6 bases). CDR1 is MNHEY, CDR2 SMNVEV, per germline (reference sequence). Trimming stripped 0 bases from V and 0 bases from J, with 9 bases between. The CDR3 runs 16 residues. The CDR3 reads CASSLSLASSYNEQFF. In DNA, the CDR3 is TGTGCCAGCAGTTTATCCCTAGCGAGCTCCTACAATGAGCAGTTCTTC.

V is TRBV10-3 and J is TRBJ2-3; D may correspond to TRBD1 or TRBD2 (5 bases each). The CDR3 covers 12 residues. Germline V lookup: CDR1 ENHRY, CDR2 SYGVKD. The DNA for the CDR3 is TGTTTCCATAGGGGACGGGGAGATACGCAGTATTTT. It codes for CFHRGRGDTQYF.

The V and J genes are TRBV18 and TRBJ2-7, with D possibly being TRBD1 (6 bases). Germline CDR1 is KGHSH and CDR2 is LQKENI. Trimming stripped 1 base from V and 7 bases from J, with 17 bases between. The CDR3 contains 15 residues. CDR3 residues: CASSPRRTAFGEQYF. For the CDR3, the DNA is TGTGCCAGCTCACCACGGAGGACAGCCTTCGGGGAGCAGTACTTC.